Ten or more counts support the clone carrying this T cell receptor beta chain. This specimen comes from a study of T cell repertoires in cytomegalovirus infection. The CDR3 extends over 13 amino acids. The germline V gene encodes CDR1 SGHTA and CDR2 FQGNSA. J gave up 6 bases and V 4 bases, and 5 bases lay outside the gene matches. Each CDR3 protein is one row after TCRdb ran MiXCR on the reads. The sample lists roughly 640,000 distinct CDR3 sequences, roughly 24% occurring once. The source of this sequence is a human donor in good health (CMV status not recorded). Some clones in this sample may be carry-over from other donors' samples. J is TRBJ2-7 and V is TRBV7-2; TRBD1 aligns across 8 bases. Sequencing was done on a sample of CD8+ T cells from PBMCs. This CDR3 is CASSSQGAGEQYV. The CDR3, as DNA: TGTGCCAGCAGCTCTCAGGGGGCCGGCGAGCAGTACGTC.